This T cell receptor beta chain derives from a study of T cell responses to AZD1222 COVID-19 vaccine. General study results and limits: At baseline, just a handful of AZD1222 recipients tested seropositive. Clonal diversity was possibly underestimated; the donors were predominantly white British and more often female. Nearly half of spike-specific TCRs reportedly target unmutated variant regions.

About this clone: Its antigen is not identified.

The CDR3 length is 15 residues. V shed 7 bases and J 6 bases; nucleotides not matched to a gene: 9. Germline lookup yields CDR1 MNHEY and CDR2 SVGAGI. Some clones are missing from TCRdb's copy, which holds only in-frame ones; the method was immunoSEQ multiplex PCR. The table shows tens of thousands of clones, with 78% occurring only once. Sequences were derived from peripheral blood, sampled on day 0 of AZD1222 vaccination. The V gene is TRBV6-5, the J gene TRBJ2-2; 9 nucleotides line up with TRBD1. This receptor was identified in an adult in good health. In nucleotides, the CDR3 is TGTGCCAGCACCCGGACAGGGGTTTTCGCCGGGGAGCTGTTTTTT. Its protein is CASTRTGVFAGELFF.